A single sample gave rise to the 26 T cell receptor beta chains below, sequenced in a study of blood T cell repertoires in COVID-19 (dated by TCRdb to about 2020). Library method: the immunoSEQ multiplex PCR assay. The immuneACCESS repertoire file appears here via TCRdb, limited to in-frame rearrangements. These files lack a portion of the clones; in checked studies, under half of the deficit traces to unresolved V genes, and the cause of the others is not known. A total of around 130,000 clones appear in this sample, 70% to 80% of them only once. 6.5% to 9.5% of the sample is in the top ten clones. The sample comprised peripheral blood. The source of these receptors is a human donor in a cohort sampled during active COVID-19.

This chain links TRBV3-1 (or the pseudogene TRBV3-2) with TRBJ1-2; D gene uncertain. Germline values: CDR1 LGHDT, CDR2 YNNKEL (reference sequence). The V end lost 6 bases, the J end lost 5 bases, and 13 bases lay between the germline ends. The CDR3 runs 13 residues. The CDR3 sequence is CASSHTEMYGYTF. For the CDR3, the DNA is TGTGCCAGCAGTCATACAGAGATGTATGGCTACACCTTC.

This chain connects TRBV6-5 to TRBJ1-2; 8 nucleotides agree with TRBD1. CDR3 length: 15 amino acids. V shed 2 bases, J shed 7 bases, and the junction held 9 bases outside the gene matches. Germline CDR1 MNHEY, CDR2 SVGAGI. This CDR3 reads CASSYGGQVMGGYTF. In nucleotides, the CDR3 is TGTGCCAGCAGTTACGGGGGACAGGTCATGGGTGGCTACACCTTC.

This clone was counted once. The chain joins TRBV28 to TRBJ2-1; 10 bases line up with TRBD2. This CDR3 is built from 17 residues. With V trimmed by 2 bases and J by 7 bases, 11 bases remained unmatched. Per the germline V gene, CDR1 is MDHEN and CDR2 is SYDVKM. The CDR3 coding sequence is TGTGCCAGCAGTTTAGATAGCGGGGGGCGCCCCGAGAATGAGCAGTTCTTC. Protein: CASSLDSGGRPENEQFF.

This clone was counted a few times. This rearrangement joins TRBV3-1 (or the pseudogene TRBV3-2) to TRBJ2-7; 12 bases agree with TRBD2. Per germline, CDR1 LGHDT and CDR2 YNNKEL (reference sequence). With 4 bases clipped from V and 5 bases from J, the junction kept 6 bases outside the gene matches. The CDR3 totals 15 residues. In nucleotides, the CDR3 is TGTGCCAGCAGCCTGAGGACTAGCGGGGTCCACGAGCAGTACTTC. Translation gives CASSLRTSGVHEQYF.

V gene TRBV15 combines with J gene TRBJ1-1; D gene ambiguous. Germline values: CDR1 LNHNV, CDR2 YYDKDF (reference sequence). V was shortened by 0 bases and J by 4 bases, with 6 bases between the two germline ends. CDR3 length: 13 amino acids. The CDR3 DNA reads TGTGCCACCAGCAGAGATCAGTTCACTGAAGCTTTCTTT. It encodes CATSRDQFTEAFF.

The V call is TRBV7-9, the J call TRBJ2-7; 13 positions match TRBD2. CDR3 length: 17 residues. Germline CDR1 and CDR2: SEHNR and FQNEAQ (reference sequence). V lost 0 bases and J lost 4; bases outside the gene matches: 6. The CDR3 sequence: CASSLAGLAGDGYEQYF. The CDR3 coding sequence is TGTGCCAGCAGCTTAGCTGGACTAGCGGGAGATGGTTACGAGCAGTACTTC.

The chain carries TRBV5-1 and TRBJ2-7; D is undetermined. This CDR3 spans 15 amino acids. Germline V CDR1 and CDR2: SGHRS, YFSETQ. Trimming removed 0 bases from V and 0 bases from J, with 10 bases in between. The CDR3 is CASSLEPLSSYEQYF. The CDR3 DNA reads as TGCGCCAGCAGCTTGGAGCCGTTGAGCTCCTACGAGCAGTACTTC.

The chain is built from TRBV7-9 and TRBJ1-5, with D possibly being TRBD1 (5 bases). Germline V gene data show CDR1 as SEHNR and CDR2 as FQNEAQ (reference sequence). CDR3 length: 13 amino acids. The V end lost 5 bases, the J end lost 2 bases, and 7 bases lay between the germline ends. The CDR3 nucleotides read TGTGCCAGCAGCGTGACAGGCAATCAGCCCCAGCATTTT. This sequence encodes CASSVTGNQPQHF.

The CDR3 region has the DNA TGTGCCAGTAGTAAAACAGGGGCTGGGATTCAGTACTTC. It specifies CASSKTGAGIQYF. The V call is TRBV19, the J call TRBJ2-4; TRBD1 agrees at 7 bases. V trimming: 4 bases; J trimming: 10 bases; junction bases outside the gene matches: 7. The CDR3 loop spans 13 amino acids. CDR1 and CDR2 from the germline V gene are LNHDA and SQIVND (reference sequence).

The table lists this clone with a few counts. The rearrangement uses TRBV12-3 or TRBV12-4 and TRBJ2-7; TRBD1 is a possible D gene (5 bases). The length of the CDR3 is 13 residues. The germline V and J ends were trimmed by 6 bases and 0 bases, with 9 bases remaining between them. The CDR3 region is CASRTTASYEQYF. CDR3 nucleotides: TGTGCCAGCAGAACGACAGCCTCCTACGAGCAGTACTTC.

J is TRBJ1-4 and V is TRBV19; TRBD1 is a possible D gene (5 bases). CDR1 LNHDA and CDR2 SQIVND come from the germline V gene (reference sequence). CDR3 size: 13 residues. Trimming pared 7 bases from V and 7 bases from J, leaving 13 bases between. The CDR3 sequence is CASKGPGGEKLFF. As DNA, the CDR3 is TGTGCCAGTAAGGGCCCCGGGGGTGAAAAACTGTTTTTT.

This clone has just a few counts. The chain has TRBV2 and TRBJ1-1; D is uncertain. CDR1 and CDR2 from the germline V gene are SNHLY and FYNNEI. The CDR3 length is 12 residues. V was shortened by 1 base and J by 8 bases, with 8 bases between the two germline ends. The CDR3 DNA reads as TGTGCCAGCAGTGAAGAGACGAGGGAAGCTTTCTTT. This encodes CASSEETREAFF.

By sample fraction, this clone is medium-sized. The chain uses TRBV5-6 and TRBJ2-7; TRBD2 is a possible D gene (6 bases). Trimming took off 4 bases at V and 7 bases at J, with 18 bases between the two ends. The CDR3 runs 14 residues. The V gene's germline CDR1 is SGHDT and CDR2 YYEEEE. The CDR3 DNA reads as TGTGCCAGCAGCAAACTAGGGGAGGTCCGGGAGCAGTACTTC. Residues: CASSKLGEVREQYF.

The genes are TRBV5-1 and TRBJ1-5, with a possible D match to TRBD1 (6 bases). CDR1 and CDR2 (germline): SGHRS, YFSETQ. V lost 0 bases, J lost 0 bases, and 13 bases lay in between. CDR3 length equals 17 residues. The CDR3 loop is CASSLDPTGYSNQPQHF. As DNA, the CDR3 is TGCGCCAGCAGCTTGGATCCGACAGGCTATAGCAATCAGCCCCAGCATTTT.

J is TRBJ1-1 and V is TRBV11-3, with a tentative D call TRBD1 (6 bases). The V gene's germline CDR1 is SGHNT and CDR2 YENEEA. The CDR3 spans 15 residues. Trimming removed 8 bases from V and 6 bases from J, with 22 bases in between. This chain's CDR3 is CASSPGVRPGAEAFF. CDR3 bases: TGTGCCAGCTCCCCAGGGGTTAGGCCTGGGGCTGAAGCTTTCTTT. The variable domain in full, completed from reference TRBV11-3 and TRBJ1-1, reads EAGVVQSPRYKIIEKKQPVAFWCNPISGHNTLYWYLQNLGQGPELLIRYENEEAVDDSQLPKDRFSAERLKGVDSTLKIQPAELGDSAVYLCASSPGVRPGAEAFFGQGTRLTVV.

This clone was counted a single time. The chain carries TRBV15 and TRBJ2-7; D ambiguous. The CDR3 is 14 amino acids. Trimming took off 0 bases at V and 2 bases at J, with 8 bases between the two ends. CDR1 and CDR2 (germline): LNHNV, YYDKDF (reference sequence). The CDR3 DNA reads TGTGCCACCAGCAGAGATCGCGCCGCCTACGAGCAGTACTTC. As protein: CATSRDRAAYEQYF.

V usage is TRBV18 and J usage is TRBJ2-3, with D tentatively TRBD1 (5 bases). CDR1 and CDR2 (germline): KGHSH, LQKENI. The CDR3 has 17 amino acids. V dropped 3 bases and J dropped 2 bases, with 18 bases sitting between them. The CDR3 sequence is CASSPDRPNHFTDTQYF. CDR3 sequence (DNA): TGTGCCAGCTCACCCGACAGACCCAACCACTTCACAGATACGCAGTATTTT.

V usage is TRBV28 and J usage is TRBJ2-7; 8 bases align to TRBD1. CDR1 is MDHEN and CDR2 is SYDVKM in the germline V gene. With V trimmed by 8 bases and J by 7 bases, 10 bases remained unmatched. The CDR3 is 13 amino acids. The CDR3: CASAGQGAGEQYF. The CDR3 DNA is TGTGCCAGCGCCGGGCAGGGGGCTGGGGAGCAGTACTTC.

The rearrangement links TRBV13 to TRBJ1-4, with 7 bases that match TRBD1. V lost 0 bases, J lost 8 bases, and 15 bases stayed unmatched. Germline V CDR1 and CDR2: PRHDT, FYEKMQ (reference sequence). The CDR3 is 18 amino acids. CDR3 sequence (DNA): TGTGCCAGCAGCTTAGGCCTCCTCAGAGGGGGCGCAAGAGAAAAACTGTTTTTT. It specifies CASSLGLLRGGAREKLFF.

The chain couples TRBV19 to TRBJ2-7, with TRBD1 matching over 7 bases. The junction had 5 bases not matched to a gene; V was cut back by 4 bases and J by 2 bases. The CDR3 length is 14 residues. CDR1 and CDR2 from the germline V gene are LNHDA and SQIVND (reference sequence). The CDR3 reads CASSTTGSAYEQYF. For the CDR3, the DNA is TGTGCCAGTAGTACGACAGGGAGCGCCTACGAGCAGTACTTC.

The chain joins TRBV6-5 to TRBJ1-2, with 7 bases aligning to TRBD1. The V gene's germline CDR1 is MNHEY and CDR2 SVGAGI. With 6 bases clipped from V and 4 bases from J, the junction kept 5 bases outside the gene matches. The CDR3 sequence is 13 residues long. This CDR3 is CASRGQVSYGYTF. The CDR3 DNA reads TGTGCCAGCAGAGGACAGGTATCCTATGGCTACACCTTC.

This clone was recorded a few times. The V call is TRBV6-5, the J call TRBJ2-5; a possible D gene is TRBD1 (6 bases). CDR3 length: 15 amino acids. Trimming stripped 2 bases from V and 0 bases from J, with 10 bases between. Germline-derived CDR1 and CDR2 are MNHEY and SVGAGI. The CDR3 sequence: CASSYHDRYQETQYF. CDR3 nucleotides: TGTGCCAGCAGTTACCATGACAGGTACCAAGAGACCCAGTACTTC.

This clone showed up just once. The chain joins TRBV30 to TRBJ1-2; D perhaps matches TRBD1 (6 bases). The CDR3 extends over 13 amino acids. The V gene lost 0 bases and the J gene lost 6 bases, with 11 bases spanning the gap. The germline CDR1 and CDR2 sequences are GTSNPN and SVGIG (reference sequence). The CDR3 is CAWSVGQSNGYTF. The CDR3 DNA follows: TGTGCCTGGAGTGTAGGACAGAGTAATGGCTACACCTTC.

This chain links TRBV28 with TRBJ2-7; 7 nucleotides line up with TRBD1. This CDR3 contains 13 residues. The trim removed 3 bases at V and 3 bases at J, leaving 2 bases unmatched. Germline CDR1 and CDR2: MDHEN and SYDVKM. The CDR3 DNA reads as TGTGCCAGCAGTTTGGGACAGTTCTACGAGCAGTACTTC. It translates to CASSLGQFYEQYF.

The chain employs TRBV5-1 and TRBJ2-7; 14 bases fit TRBD2. The germline CDR1 and CDR2 sequences are SGHRS and YFSETQ. This CDR3 has 15 residues. The ends lost 3 bases at V and 7 bases at J; junction bases unmatched: 6. CDR3 protein: CASSWGLAGEGEQYF. The CDR3 region has the DNA TGCGCCAGCAGCTGGGGACTAGCGGGAGAGGGTGAGCAGTACTTC.

This chain uses TRBV25-1 with TRBJ1-3, with D possibly matching TRBD1 (5 bases). Germline-derived CDR1 and CDR2 are MGHDK and SYGVNS. V lost 1 base and J 4 bases, leaving 8 bases between the germline ends. This CDR3 is built from 14 residues. The DNA of the CDR3 is TGTGCCAGCAGTGAATTTCGACAGGGAAACACCATATATTTT. Translated: CASSEFRQGNTIYF.